In its sample, the clone carrying this T cell receptor (beta chain) was seen many times. Its antigen is not known. Library preparation for TCR beta used quantitative 5'-RACE with molecular barcodes. TCRdb independently ran MiXCR on the 5' RACE reads; one entry per CDR3 protein. The repertoire includes 180,000 or so distinct CDR3 sequences, 11% of them detected once, and 29% sits in the top ten. After removal of 1 base from V and 6 bases from J, the junction contained 15 bases not matched to a gene. This CDR3 is built from 16 residues. CDR1 and CDR2 (germline): DFQATT, SNEGSKA (reference sequence). This sample is part of a study of CD8 T cells in ankylosing spondylitis. The study, taken as a whole, reports: Disease-linked clones reportedly showed significant enrichment in matched ankylosing spondylitis synovial fluid.

The receptor was isolated from a male donor with ankylosing spondylitis or in good health (not recorded which). The sample comprised blood, either unsorted or a sorted T cell fraction (not recorded which). V is TRBV20-1 and J is TRBJ2-7; 7 bases line up with TRBD2. CDR3 residues: CSARGFTGTIDGEQYF. In nucleotides, the CDR3 is TGCAGTGCTAGAGGCTTTACCGGGACTATCGACGGCGAGCAGTACTTC.